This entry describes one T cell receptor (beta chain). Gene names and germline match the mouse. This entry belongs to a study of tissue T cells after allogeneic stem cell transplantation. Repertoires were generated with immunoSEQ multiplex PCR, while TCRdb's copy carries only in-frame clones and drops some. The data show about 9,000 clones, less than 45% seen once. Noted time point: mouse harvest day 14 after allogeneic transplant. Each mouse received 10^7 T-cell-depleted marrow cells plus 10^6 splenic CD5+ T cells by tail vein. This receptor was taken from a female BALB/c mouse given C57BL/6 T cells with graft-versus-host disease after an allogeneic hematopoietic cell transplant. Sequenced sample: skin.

The covered CDR3 bases are TGTGCCAGCAGCCTACAGGGGAGACGGAACGAAAGATTATTT. Its translation: CASSLQGRRNERLF. The CDR3 as a whole reads CASSLQGRRNERLFF. The chain uses TRBV15 and TRBJ1-4; 7 nucleotides match TRBD1. The read finishes 1 residue shy of the CDR3 end, and the germline J gene is used to complete it. The CDR3 is 15 residues long. V trimming: 6 bases; J trimming: 5 bases; junction bases outside the gene matches: 9. Germline lookup yields CDR1 SGHND and CDR2 FRSKSL.